The clone carrying this T cell receptor beta chain occurred many times. Its antigen is unknown. These data are taken from a study of T cells in Graves' hyperthyroidism and ophthalmopathy. Notes on the study in general: Appearing also in blood were most of the thyroid clonotypes expanded above 0.001. Ophthalmopathy, as predicted by the model, came a median about seven months after the prediction.

The V gene's germline CDR1 is LGHDT and CDR2 YNNKEL (reference sequence). The CDR3 is 12 residues long. With 4 bases removed from V and 1 base from J, the gap between germline ends came to 4 bases. TCR beta CDR3 regions were amplified from RNA transcripts. When the TCR CDR3 underwent first-round RT-PCR, the HTBI primer set was used. MiXCR was run by TCRdb on the multiplex PCR reads, yielding one entry per CDR3 protein. The table records some 550,000 distinct CDR3 sequences, more than 15% of them present only once. J is TRBJ1-1 and V is TRBV3-1, with D unresolved. Material: blood. The sequence derives from a woman aged 35 to 49 with Graves' ophthalmopathy. The DNA for the CDR3 is TGTGCCAGCAGCCGGGAGAACACTGAAGCTTTCTTT. Encoded protein: CASSRENTEAFF.